This T cell receptor beta chain was found in a study of T-cell reconstitution after alpha-beta-depleted transplantation in children. The V end was cut by 6 bases, the J end by 5 bases, with 7 bases between. The germline V gene has CDR1 SQVTM and CDR2 ANQGSEA. The length of the CDR3 is 10 residues. As it was prepared, the TCRbeta library received unique molecular identifiers. TCRdb itself ran the PCR reads through MiXCR, one entry per CDR3 protein. The sample gives approximately 200,000 distinct CDR3 sequences, about 14% of which show up once; 13% is in the top ten. This clonotype was picked up a small number of times.

The receptor's source is a human donor who donated a stem cell graft to a child with acute lymphoblastic leukemia. The V and J genes are TRBV29-1 and TRBJ2-5, with D unresolved. The sequences come from PBMCs from the stem cell graft donor, collected from the stem cell graft. The CDR3 protein is CSVSWETQYF. In DNA form, the CDR3 reads TGCAGCGTCTCCTGGGAGACCCAGTACTTC.